These 14 T cell receptor beta chains came from one sample sequenced in a study of blood T cell repertoires in COVID-19. Produced via immunoSEQ multiplex PCR; TCRdb's table is partial and in-frame only. The table includes roughly 340,000 clones, more than 80% detected once. Sequencing used PBMCs or T cells enriched from blood (not recorded which). The receptors stem from a man between 18 and 35 years old who had recovered from COVID-19.

The V call is TRBV5-1, the J call TRBJ2-7, with 9 bases that match TRBD1. V was clipped by 4 bases and J by 4 bases; unmatched bases: 15. The CDR3 length is 17 residues. The germline V gene has CDR1 SGHRS and CDR2 YFSETQ. CDR3: CASSHNPRQGGKYEQYF. As DNA, the CDR3 is TGCGCCAGCAGCCACAACCCCCGACAGGGGGGGAAATACGAGCAGTACTTC.

The CDR3 sequence: CAIRPQEEYTEAFF. CDR3 coding DNA: TGTGCCATCAGGCCCCAGGAGGAGTACACTGAAGCTTTCTTT. This sequence joins TRBV10-3 and TRBJ1-1; D is unclear. CDR1 is ENHRY and CDR2 is SYGVKD in the germline V gene. With 6 bases removed from V and 3 bases from J, the gap between germline ends came to 14 bases. The CDR3 extends over 14 amino acids.

The rearrangement joins TRBV28 to TRBJ2-3; 8 nucleotides match TRBD2. The length of the CDR3 is 17 residues. V was clipped by 5 bases and J by 3 bases; unmatched bases: 13. In germline, CDR1 is MDHEN, CDR2 SYDVKM. This chain's CDR3 is CASSTPGVAGSTDTQYF. The CDR3 DNA reads TGTGCCAGCAGTACCCCCGGGGTAGCGGGGTCGACAGATACGCAGTATTTT. The full variable domain, with the rest looked up from reference TRBV28 and TRBJ2-3, is DVKVTQSSRYLVKRTGEKVFLECVQDMDHENMFWYRQDPGLGLRLIYFSYDVKMKEKGDIPEGYSVSREKKERFSLILESASTNQTSMYLCASSTPGVAGSTDTQYFGPGTRLTVL.

J is TRBJ2-7 and V is TRBV5-1, with 7 bases aligning to TRBD1. Germline V lookup: CDR1 SGHRS, CDR2 YFSETQ. V lost 0 bases to trimming and J lost 7 bases; unmatched junction nucleotides: 10. The CDR3 runs 15 residues. The CDR3 DNA reads as TGCGCCAGCAGCTTGGATCAGGGGGTCTTCAAGGAGCAGTACTTC. Translated: CASSLDQGVFKEQYF.

With respect to this clone: Relative to the germline gene, one junction end is altered; a read error may explain this. This chain uses TRBV28 with TRBJ1-1; tentative D call: TRBD1 (6 bases). The CDR3 covers 9 residues. Germline lookup yields CDR1 MDHEN and CDR2 SYDVKM. CDR3 sequence reads: CASGSGGIF. CDR3 bases: TGTGCCAGCGGGTCGGGGGGCATCTTT.

This clone was seen once. V is TRBV28 and J is TRBJ2-7; 9 nucleotides line up with TRBD1. The CDR3 spans 13 residues. Germline CDR1 reads MDHEN; CDR2 reads SYDVKM. Trimming cost V 6 bases and J 7 bases; bases outside gene matches: 7. CDR3 sequence reads: CASRVQGAGEQYF. In nucleotides, the CDR3 is TGTGCCAGCAGAGTACAGGGGGCGGGGGAGCAGTACTTC.

The genes are TRBV4-3 and TRBJ2-7, with D maybe TRBD2 (6 bases). Trimming shortened V by 4 bases and J by 6 bases, and 13 bases separated the two germline ends. Germline V gene lookup returns CDR1 LGHNA and CDR2 YSLEER. CDR3 size: 13 residues. CDR3 DNA sequence: TGCGCCAGCAGCCCCAGACTAGATCTCGAGCAGTACTTC. Protein sequence: CASSPRLDLEQYF.

This clone appeared a single time. The chain is built from TRBV25-1 and TRBJ1-2, with 10 nucleotides matching TRBD1. V trimming: 2 bases; J trimming: 7 bases; junction bases outside the gene matches: 10. CDR1 and CDR2 from the germline V gene are MGHDK and SYGVNS. This CDR3 contains 16 residues. The DNA of the CDR3 is TGTGCCAGCAGTGAAAATCCGGGGACAGGGGTTGTTGGCTACACCTTC. Translated, it gives CASSENPGTGVVGYTF.

This clone was observed a single time. The genes are TRBV30 and TRBJ1-1, with a weak D call TRBD1 (6 bases). Germline CDR1 GTSNPN, CDR2 SVGIG (reference sequence). The CDR3 runs to 13 residues. V was cut by 1 base and J by 6 bases, with 12 bases left in between. CDR3 region: CAWSGTGWPEAFF. The DNA of the CDR3 is TGTGCCTGGAGTGGAACAGGGTGGCCTGAAGCTTTCTTT.

In this sample, this clone turned up once. The same CDR3 can be traced to other DNA sequences in this sample. The J gene is TRBJ1-2, the V gene TRBV4-1, with D uncertain. The CDR3 has 13 residues. The V gene's germline CDR1 is MGHRA and CDR2 YSYEKL. With 0 bases removed from V and 2 bases from J, the gap between germline ends came to 4 bases. The CDR3 reads CASSQDRNYGYTF. The CDR3 region has the DNA TGCGCCAGCAGCCAAGATCGGAACTATGGCTACACCTTC.

This chain joins TRBV2 and TRBJ2-2; 9 bases are shared with TRBD1. Germline V gene lookup returns CDR1 SNHLY and CDR2 FYNNEI. The V and J ends lost 3 bases and 6 bases, in that order; junction bases with no gene match: 14. The CDR3 extends over 18 amino acids. The CDR3 DNA is TGTGCCAGCAGTGAGATGAGGGCGGACAGGGGCAATCCCGGGGAGCTGTTTTTT. Its translation: CASSEMRADRGNPGELFF.

The chain joins TRBV6-5 to TRBJ1-5, with 7 bases matching TRBD1. CDR1 and CDR2 from the germline V gene are MNHEY and SVGAGI. The CDR3 has 14 amino acids. V dropped 6 bases and J dropped 7; count of bases not matched to a gene: 9. This CDR3 reads CASSHGTVSQPQHF. Here the CDR3 DNA reads TGTGCCAGCAGCCACGGGACAGTATCCCAGCCCCAGCATTTT.

This sequence joins TRBV29-1 and TRBJ1-3, with TRBD1 identical over 7 bases. Germline lookup yields CDR1 SQVTM and CDR2 ANQGSEA. The CDR3 is 18 amino acids. V dropped 0 bases and J dropped 7; count of bases not matched to a gene: 18. CDR3 loop: CSVEDFPLMAGGRNTIYF. As DNA, the CDR3 is TGCAGCGTTGAAGATTTCCCTTTGATGGCAGGGGGGAGGAACACCATATATTTT.

This clone was seen only once. The chain uses TRBV6-2 or TRBV6-3 and TRBJ1-5; maybe TRBD1 (5 bases). The CDR3 loop spans 17 amino acids. Trimming removed 1 base from V and 1 base from J, with 14 bases in between. Germline values: CDR1 MNHEY, CDR2 SVGEGT. CDR3 sequence: CASSYWGLRASNQPQHF. In DNA, the CDR3 is TGTGCCAGCAGTTACTGGGGACTTCGAGCAAGCAATCAGCCCCAGCATTTT.